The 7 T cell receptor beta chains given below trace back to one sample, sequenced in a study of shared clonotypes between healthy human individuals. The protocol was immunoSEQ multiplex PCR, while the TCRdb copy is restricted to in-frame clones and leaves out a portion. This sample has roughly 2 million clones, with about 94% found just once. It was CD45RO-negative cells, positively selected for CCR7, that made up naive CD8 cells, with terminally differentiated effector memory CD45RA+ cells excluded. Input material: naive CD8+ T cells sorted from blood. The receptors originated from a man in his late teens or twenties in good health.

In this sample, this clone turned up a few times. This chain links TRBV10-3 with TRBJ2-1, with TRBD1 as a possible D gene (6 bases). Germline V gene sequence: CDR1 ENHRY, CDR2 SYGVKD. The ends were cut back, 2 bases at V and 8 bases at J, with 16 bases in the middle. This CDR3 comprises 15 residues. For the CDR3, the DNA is TGTGCCATCAGTGAGCTAGGACCTAAGGGGGATGAGCAGTTCTTC. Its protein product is CAISELGPKGDEQFF.

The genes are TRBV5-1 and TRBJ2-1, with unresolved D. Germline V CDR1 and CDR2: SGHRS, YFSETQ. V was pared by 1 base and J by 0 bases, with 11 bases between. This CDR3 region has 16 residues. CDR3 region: CASSLLSSSSYNEQFF. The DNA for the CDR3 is TGCGCCAGCAGCTTGCTCAGCTCCAGCTCCTACAATGAGCAGTTCTTC.

CDR3 sequence reads: CASSGLADNEQFF. The CDR3 nucleotides are TGTGCCAGCAGCGGACTAGCGGACAATGAGCAGTTCTTC. This chain links TRBV9 with TRBJ2-1; 9 bases line up with TRBD2. This CDR3 comprises 13 residues. CDR1 and CDR2 from the germline V gene are SGDLS and YYNGEE. Unmatched junction bases numbered 0, after V lost 3 bases and J lost 5 bases.

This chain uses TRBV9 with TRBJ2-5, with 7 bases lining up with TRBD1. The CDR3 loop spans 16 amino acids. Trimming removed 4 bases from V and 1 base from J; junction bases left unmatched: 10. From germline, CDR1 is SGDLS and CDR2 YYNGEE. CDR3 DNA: TGTGCCAGCAGCCCGGTCCGGGACAGCGGCCAAGAGACCCAGTACTTC. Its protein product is CASSPVRDSGQETQYF.

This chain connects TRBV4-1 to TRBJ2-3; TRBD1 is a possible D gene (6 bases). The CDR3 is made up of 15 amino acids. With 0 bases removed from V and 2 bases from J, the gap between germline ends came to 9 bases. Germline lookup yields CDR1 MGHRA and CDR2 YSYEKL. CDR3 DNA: TGCGCCAGCAGCCAAGAGCCAGGGGTCACAGATACGCAGTATTTT. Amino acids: CASSQEPGVTDTQYF.

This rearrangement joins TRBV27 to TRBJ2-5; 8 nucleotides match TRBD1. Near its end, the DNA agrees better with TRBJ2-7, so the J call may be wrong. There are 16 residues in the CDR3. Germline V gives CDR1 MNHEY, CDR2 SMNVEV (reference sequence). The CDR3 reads CASSSLRGQGAYEQYF. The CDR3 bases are TGTGCCAGCAGTTCTCTCAGGGGGCAGGGGGCTTACGAGCAGTACTTC.

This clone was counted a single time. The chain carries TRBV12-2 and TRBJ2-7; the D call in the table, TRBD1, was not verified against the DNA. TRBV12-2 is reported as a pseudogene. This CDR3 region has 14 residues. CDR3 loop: CASRLADSQYEQYF. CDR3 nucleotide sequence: TGTGCAAGTCGCTTAGCAGACAGCCAATACGAGCAGTACTTC.